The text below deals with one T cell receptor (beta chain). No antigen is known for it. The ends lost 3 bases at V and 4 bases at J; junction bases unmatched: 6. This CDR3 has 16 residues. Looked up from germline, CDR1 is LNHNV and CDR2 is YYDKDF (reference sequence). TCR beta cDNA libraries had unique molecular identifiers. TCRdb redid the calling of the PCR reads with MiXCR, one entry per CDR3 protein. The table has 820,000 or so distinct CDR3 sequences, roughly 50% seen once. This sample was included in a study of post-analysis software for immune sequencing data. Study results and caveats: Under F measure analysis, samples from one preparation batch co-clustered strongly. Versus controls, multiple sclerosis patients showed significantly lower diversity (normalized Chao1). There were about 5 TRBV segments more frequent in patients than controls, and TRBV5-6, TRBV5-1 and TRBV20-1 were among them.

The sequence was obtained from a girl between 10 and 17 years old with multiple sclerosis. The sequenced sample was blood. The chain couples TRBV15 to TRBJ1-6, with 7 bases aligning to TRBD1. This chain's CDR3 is CATSRTGIGYNSPLHF. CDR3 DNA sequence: TGTGCCACCAGCAGGACAGGGATTGGGTATAATTCACCCCTCCACTTT.